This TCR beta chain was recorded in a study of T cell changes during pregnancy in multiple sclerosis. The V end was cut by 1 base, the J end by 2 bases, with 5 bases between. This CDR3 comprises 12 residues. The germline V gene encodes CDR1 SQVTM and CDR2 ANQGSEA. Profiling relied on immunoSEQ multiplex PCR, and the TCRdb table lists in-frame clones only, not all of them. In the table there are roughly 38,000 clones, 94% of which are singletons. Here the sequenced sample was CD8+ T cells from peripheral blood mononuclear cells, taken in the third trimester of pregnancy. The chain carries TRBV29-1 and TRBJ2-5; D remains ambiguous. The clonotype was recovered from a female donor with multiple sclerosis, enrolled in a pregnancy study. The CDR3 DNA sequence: TGCAGCGTTGAAGGTAATCAAGAGACCCAGTACTTC. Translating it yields CSVEGNQETQYF.